A selection of T cell receptor beta chains follows, all from one sample in a study of shared clonotypes between healthy human individuals. The protocol was immunoSEQ multiplex PCR, while the TCRdb copy is restricted to in-frame clones and leaves out a portion. The data show around 2.5 million clones, approximately 94% seen once. The sample consisted of naive CD4+ T cells from PBMCs. These receptors were collected from a young man in good health. Some clones in this sample may be carry-over from other donors' samples. Both conserved end residues are part of each CDR3. Each record gives: D gene, clone size, V gene, J gene, CDR3 protein, CDR3 DNA. The D gene is left open where the match is weak. Size is omitted from some rows. Given values are once, few, many or a class for expanded clones.

d_call: NA; clone_size: NA; v_call: TRBV30; j_call: TRBJ2-7; cdr3_aa: CAWSVVQGWEQYF; cdr3_nt: TGTGCCTGGAGCGTCGTCCAGGGATGGGAGCAGTACTTC
d_call: TRBD2; clone_size: NA; v_call: TRBV28; j_call: TRBJ2-7; cdr3_aa: CASSSRTSVLYEQYF; cdr3_nt: TGTGCCAGCAGTTCCCGGACTAGCGTACTCTACGAGCAGTACTTC
d_call: TRBD1; clone_size: few; v_call: TRBV30; j_call: TRBJ1-1; cdr3_aa: CAWVIQGAAEAFF; cdr3_nt: TGTGCCTGGGTGATCCAGGGGGCCGCTGAAGCTTTCTTT
d_call: NA; clone_size: NA; v_call: TRBV7-2; j_call: TRBJ2-7; cdr3_aa: CASSSITNEQYF; cdr3_nt: TGTGCCAGCAGCTCCATCACCAACGAGCAGTACTTC
d_call: NA; clone_size: NA; v_call: TRBV4-1; j_call: TRBJ1-5; cdr3_aa: CASSHVSGRGEGNQPQHF; cdr3_nt: TGCGCCAGCAGCCATGTCTCGGGACGGGGAGAGGGAAATCAGCCCCAGCATTTT
d_call: TRBD1; clone_size: NA; v_call: TRBV28; j_call: TRBJ1-2; cdr3_aa: CASKRTGIYGYTF; cdr3_nt: TGTGCCAGCAAGAGGACAGGGATTTATGGCTACACCTTC
d_call: NA; clone_size: NA; v_call: TRBV28; j_call: TRBJ1-2; cdr3_aa: CASSLGLREAYGYTF; cdr3_nt: TGTGCCAGCAGTTTAGGCCTGAGGGAAGCCTATGGCTACACCTTC
d_call: NA; clone_size: NA; v_call: TRBV5-1; j_call: TRBJ2-3; cdr3_aa: CASSHSRAAVYTDTQYF; cdr3_nt: TGCGCCAGCAGCCATTCCAGAGCGGCCGTGTACACAGATACGCAGTATTTT
d_call: TRBD2; clone_size: once; v_call: TRBV4-1; j_call: TRBJ2-1; cdr3_aa: CASSQAALAGRNEQFF; cdr3_nt: TGCGCCAGCAGCCAAGCGGCACTAGCGGGAAGGAATGAGCAGTTCTTC
d_call: NA; clone_size: NA; v_call: TRBV18; j_call: TRBJ2-3; cdr3_aa: CASSPGLGADTQYF; cdr3_nt: TGTGCCAGCTCACCAGGTTTGGGAGCAGATACGCAGTATTTT
d_call: NA; clone_size: NA; v_call: TRBV29-1; j_call: TRBJ1-4; cdr3_aa: CSARTGNEKLFF; cdr3_nt: TGCAGCGCCCGGACCGGTAATGAAAAACTGTTTTTT
d_call: NA; clone_size: NA; v_call: TRBV6-6; j_call: TRBJ1-4; cdr3_aa: CASSSSDSENEKLFF; cdr3_nt: TGTGCCAGCAGTTCCTCGGACAGCGAGAATGAAAAACTGTTTTTT
d_call: TRBD1; clone_size: NA; v_call: TRBV6-1; j_call: TRBJ1-5; cdr3_aa: CASRQGAFGNQPQHF; cdr3_nt: TGTGCCAGCAGACAGGGGGCGTTTGGCAATCAGCCCCAGCATTTT
d_call: NA; clone_size: NA; v_call: TRBV28; j_call: TRBJ1-2; cdr3_aa: CASSFLVYGYTF; cdr3_nt: TGTGCCAGCAGTTTTTTAGTCTATGGCTACACCTTC
d_call: TRBD2; clone_size: NA; v_call: TRBV7-3; j_call: TRBJ2-3; cdr3_aa: CASRKTPGTSGMSTDTQYF; cdr3_nt: TGTGCCAGCAGGAAAACTCCCGGGACTAGCGGAATGAGCACAGATACGCAGTATTTT
d_call: NA; clone_size: NA; v_call: TRBV10-3; j_call: TRBJ1-1; cdr3_aa: CATTRRKTDPGMNTEAFF; cdr3_nt: TGTGCCACCACCAGACGGAAAACGGATCCGGGAATGAACACTGAAGCTTTCTTT
d_call: NA; clone_size: NA; v_call: TRBV27; j_call: TRBJ2-5; cdr3_aa: CASSFWPRSGDRHQETQYF; cdr3_nt: TGTGCCAGCAGTTTTTGGCCCCGTTCGGGCGACAGACACCAAGAGACCCAGTACTTC
d_call: TRBD1; clone_size: NA; v_call: TRBV30; j_call: TRBJ1-5; cdr3_aa: CAWSHRGNQPQHF; cdr3_nt: TGTGCCTGGAGCCACAGGGGAAATCAGCCCCAGCATTTT
d_call: NA; clone_size: NA; v_call: TRBV2; j_call: TRBJ2-2; cdr3_aa: CASSDLRDTGELFF; cdr3_nt: TGTGCCAGCAGTGATCTCAGGGACACCGGGGAGCTGTTTTTT
d_call: NA; clone_size: NA; v_call: TRBV5-5; j_call: TRBJ2-5; cdr3_aa: CASSLAANRYQETQYF; cdr3_nt: TGTGCCAGCAGCTTGGCGGCGAATAGGTACCAAGAGACCCAGTACTTC
d_call: TRBD2; clone_size: NA; v_call: TRBV9; j_call: TRBJ2-2; cdr3_aa: CASSVALAGSVTGELFF; cdr3_nt: TGTGCCAGCAGCGTAGCGCTAGCGGGGTCCGTCACCGGGGAGCTGTTTTTT
d_call: NA; clone_size: once; v_call: TRBV18; j_call: TRBJ1-1; cdr3_aa: CASAEQGLGTEAFF; cdr3_nt: TGTGCCAGCGCGGAACAGGGATTGGGCACTGAAGCTTTCTTT
d_call: NA; clone_size: NA; v_call: TRBV6-1; j_call: TRBJ2-3; cdr3_aa: CASSDRGSTDTQYF; cdr3_nt: TGTGCCAGCAGTGACAGGGGTAGCACAGATACGCAGTATTTT
d_call: NA; clone_size: once; v_call: TRBV6-5; j_call: TRBJ2-2; cdr3_aa: CASSYVAGELFF; cdr3_nt: TGTGCCAGCAGTTACGTAGCCGGGGAGCTGTTTTTT
d_call: NA; clone_size: once; v_call: TRBV6-1; j_call: TRBJ2-5; cdr3_aa: CASSWNRRDQYF; cdr3_nt: TGTGCCAGCAGTTGGAACAGGAGGGACCAGTACTTC
d_call: TRBD1; clone_size: NA; v_call: TRBV5-4; j_call: TRBJ1-1; cdr3_aa: CASSLGWGDRASTEAFF; cdr3_nt: TGTGCCAGCAGCTTGGGATGGGGGGACAGGGCTAGCACTGAAGCTTTCTTT
d_call: TRBD2; clone_size: NA; v_call: TRBV4-3; j_call: TRBJ2-2; cdr3_aa: CASSRDLAGGPLTGELFF; cdr3_nt: TGCGCCAGCAGCCGAGATTTAGCGGGAGGGCCGCTCACCGGGGAGCTGTTTTTT
d_call: NA; clone_size: once; v_call: TRBV2; j_call: TRBJ2-7; cdr3_aa: CASSKDSYEQYF; cdr3_nt: TGTGCCAGCAGTAAAGACAGCTACGAGCAGTACTTC
d_call: TRBD1; clone_size: NA; v_call: TRBV18; j_call: TRBJ2-5; cdr3_aa: CASSPGTGREETQYF; cdr3_nt: TGTGCCAGCTCACCAGGGACAGGGAGGGAAGAGACCCAGTACTTC
d_call: TRBD2; clone_size: NA; v_call: TRBV13; j_call: TRBJ2-7; cdr3_aa: CASSPSGAGTYEQYF; cdr3_nt: TGTGCCAGCAGCCCTAGCGGGGCCGGAACCTACGAGCAGTACTTC
d_call: NA; clone_size: NA; v_call: TRBV6-6; j_call: TRBJ1-2; cdr3_aa: CASSEQFFNYGYTF; cdr3_nt: TGTGCCAGCAGTGAGCAGTTCTTTAACTATGGCTACACCTTC
d_call: NA; clone_size: NA; v_call: TRBV5-1; j_call: TRBJ2-1; cdr3_aa: CASSLGTSGVNEQFF; cdr3_nt: TGCGCCAGCAGCCTAGGGACCAGCGGTGTCAATGAGCAGTTCTTC
d_call: NA; clone_size: NA; v_call: TRBV6-5; j_call: TRBJ1-1; cdr3_aa: CASSYSLGRNTEAFF; cdr3_nt: TGTGCCAGCAGTTACTCGTTGGGGAGAAACACTGAAGCTTTCTTT
d_call: NA; clone_size: NA; v_call: TRBV5-6; j_call: TRBJ1-4; cdr3_aa: CASSRQPQGSEKLFF; cdr3_nt: TGTGCCAGCAGCCGACAGCCGCAGGGGAGTGAAAAACTGTTTTTT
d_call: NA; clone_size: NA; v_call: TRBV4-2; j_call: TRBJ2-5; cdr3_aa: CASSQDLRLVETQYF; cdr3_nt: TGTGCCAGCAGCCAAGATCTGCGGCTAGTCGAGACCCAGTACTTC
d_call: TRBD2; clone_size: NA; v_call: TRBV11-3; j_call: TRBJ2-1; cdr3_aa: CASSFGTSGSYEQFF; cdr3_nt: TGTGCCAGCAGCTTCGGGACTAGCGGGAGCTATGAGCAGTTCTTC
d_call: TRBD1; clone_size: NA; v_call: TRBV5-4; j_call: TRBJ2-7; cdr3_aa: CASSLVSRGLYEQYF; cdr3_nt: TGTGCCAGCAGCTTGGTCTCCAGGGGGCTCTACGAGCAGTACTTC
d_call: NA; clone_size: NA; v_call: TRBV7-8; j_call: TRBJ1-5; cdr3_aa: CASSANRLSNQPQHF; cdr3_nt: TGTGCCAGCAGCGCGAATCGGCTTAGCAATCAGCCCCAGCATTTT
d_call: NA; clone_size: NA; v_call: TRBV7-2; j_call: TRBJ1-1; cdr3_aa: CASSLDQWTRPDWATEAFF; cdr3_nt: TGTGCCAGCAGCTTAGATCAGTGGACACGTCCCGATTGGGCCACTGAAGCTTTCTTT
d_call: NA; clone_size: NA; v_call: TRBV2; j_call: TRBJ1-2; cdr3_aa: CASSERAGRGYTF; cdr3_nt: TGTGCCAGCAGTGAAAGGGCCGGCCGTGGCTACACCTTC
d_call: NA; clone_size: NA; v_call: TRBV7-9; j_call: TRBJ2-7; cdr3_aa: CASSLLGGQYF; cdr3_nt: TGTGCCAGCAGCTTACTGGGCGGGCAGTACTTC
d_call: TRBD1; clone_size: NA; v_call: TRBV5-4; j_call: TRBJ2-3; cdr3_aa: CASSLSGDRVTDTQYF; cdr3_nt: TGTGCCAGCAGCTTGTCCGGGGACAGGGTCACAGATACGCAGTATTTT
d_call: NA; clone_size: NA; v_call: TRBV27; j_call: TRBJ2-3; cdr3_aa: CASSRPTDTQYF; cdr3_nt: TGTGCCAGCAGTCGTCCTACAGATACGCAGTATTTT
d_call: NA; clone_size: NA; v_call: TRBV28; j_call: TRBJ1-1; cdr3_aa: CASSLAGAEAFF; cdr3_nt: TGTGCCAGCAGTTTAGCGGGAGCGGAAGCTTTCTTT
d_call: NA; clone_size: NA; v_call: TRBV4-3; j_call: TRBJ1-2; cdr3_aa: CASSQDIPSGGYTF; cdr3_nt: TGCGCCAGCAGCCAAGATATACCGTCGGGCGGCTACACCTTC
d_call: TRBD1; clone_size: once; v_call: TRBV29-1; j_call: TRBJ2-7; cdr3_aa: CSVMTGSYEQYF; cdr3_nt: TGCAGCGTTATGACAGGGAGCTACGAGCAGTACTTC
d_call: TRBD2; clone_size: NA; v_call: TRBV2; j_call: TRBJ2-5; cdr3_aa: CASSEVSGREETQYF; cdr3_nt: TGTGCCAGCAGTGAAGTCAGCGGGAGGGAAGAGACCCAGTACTTC
d_call: TRBD1; clone_size: NA; v_call: TRBV19; j_call: TRBJ2-7; cdr3_aa: CASSKWTGMGEQYF; cdr3_nt: TGTGCCAGTAGTAAATGGACAGGGATGGGCGAGCAGTACTTC
d_call: NA; clone_size: NA; v_call: TRBV28; j_call: TRBJ2-2; cdr3_aa: CATTGSGETGELFF; cdr3_nt: TGTGCCACTACGGGGTCAGGGGAAACCGGGGAGCTGTTTTTT
d_call: NA; clone_size: NA; v_call: TRBV7-2; j_call: TRBJ1-1; cdr3_aa: CASSSRPNTEAFF; cdr3_nt: TGTGCCAGCAGCTCCCGCCCGAACACTGAAGCTTTCTTT
d_call: TRBD1; clone_size: NA; v_call: TRBV5-1; j_call: TRBJ1-6; cdr3_aa: CASSPTGDSYNSPLHF; cdr3_nt: TGCGCCAGCAGCCCAACAGGGGACTCCTATAATTCACCCCTCCACTTT
d_call: NA; clone_size: NA; v_call: TRBV5-1; j_call: TRBJ2-6; cdr3_aa: CASSLSTLGGANVLTF; cdr3_nt: TGCGCCAGCAGCTTGTCCACCCTCGGGGGGGCCAACGTCCTGACTTTC
d_call: NA; clone_size: NA; v_call: TRBV2; j_call: TRBJ2-1; cdr3_aa: CASMRRQETYNEQFF; cdr3_nt: TGTGCCAGCATGCGAAGACAGGAGACCTACAATGAGCAGTTCTTC
d_call: TRBD2; clone_size: NA; v_call: TRBV4-3; j_call: TRBJ2-2; cdr3_aa: CASSQEGGSVRRLLRDTGELFF; cdr3_nt: TGCGCCAGCAGCCAAGAGGGCGGGAGCGTTAGGAGGCTTCTTCGGGACACCGGGGAGCTGTTTTTT